This is a list of T cell receptor beta chains from one sample in a study of T cell repertoires in aging, cancer and after chemotherapy. TCRdb reprocessed the multiplex PCR reads with MiXCR, giving one entry per CDR3 protein. This table holds 9,000 to 13,000 distinct CDR3 sequences, approximately 26% found once. Sequenced: blood. These TCRs come from a human donor in good health. The CDR3 runs from the conserved cysteine through the conserved F or W. A D gene is named only where the DNA matches it firmly. Some rows mark clone size as missing; the rest say once, few, many or name a class of expanded clone.

clone_size	d_call	v_call	j_call	cdr3_aa	cdr3_nt
medium-sized	TRBD2	TRBV20-1	TRBJ2-7	CSARPTSGMPLLRYEQYF	TGCAGTGCTAGGCCGACTAGCGGTATGCCCCTCCTCAGGTACGAGCAGTACTTC
few	TRBD1	TRBV15	TRBJ2-7	CATSRETPGTALGEQYF	TGTGCCACCAGCAGAGAAACCCCAGGGACAGCTCTCGGGGAGCAGTACTTC
few	NA	TRBV7-9	TRBJ2-3	CASSFGASGADTQYF	TGTGCCAGCAGCTTCGGGGCCTCGGGGGCAGATACGCAGTATTTT
NA	NA	TRBV9	TRBJ2-5	CASSPEGLSPAGQETQYF	TGTGCCAGCAGCCCGGAGGGACTTTCCCCGGCCGGTCAAGAGACCCAGTACTTC
NA	NA	TRBV19	TRBJ1-1	CASSIGFQGKTEAFF	TGTGCCAGTAGTATAGGATTCCAGGGAAAGACTGAAGCTTTCTTT
NA	NA	TRBV28	TRBJ1-3	CASQPLTAGNTIYF	TGTGCCAGCCAACCCTTGACAGCTGGAAACACCATATATTTT
NA	NA	TRBV5-1	TRBJ2-7	CASSPQGGYEQYF	TGCGCCAGCAGCCCCCAGGGGGGGTACGAGCAGTACTTC
NA	TRBD1	TRBV7-3	TRBJ2-2	CASSSRQGGNTGELFF	TGTGCCAGCAGCTCTAGACAGGGTGGGAACACCGGGGAGCTGTTTTTT
NA	NA	TRBV9	TRBJ2-3	CASSVETSRTDTQYF	TGTGCCAGCAGCGTAGAAACTAGCCGCACAGATACGCAGTATTTT
medium-sized	NA	TRBV30	TRBJ2-3	CAWSEGRRGDTQYF	TGTGCCTGGAGTGAGGGGAGGAGGGGAGATACGCAGTATTTT
NA	TRBD2	TRBV6-1	TRBJ2-7	CACEPGLAGGGAYEQYF	TGTGCCTGCGAGCCGGGACTAGCGGGGGGGGGTGCCTACGAGCAGTACTTC
medium-sized	TRBD2	TRBV6-5	TRBJ2-7	CASSYALREGEQYF	TGTGCCAGCAGTTACGCGTTAAGGGAGGGCGAGCAGTACTTC
NA	TRBD2	TRBV27	TRBJ2-2	CASSEWGLAGRRYTGELFF	TGTGCCAGCAGTGAATGGGGACTAGCGGGAAGGCGTTATACCGGGGAGCTGTTTTTT
few	NA	TRBV12-3/TRBV12-4	TRBJ1-1	CASSLILGLETEAFF	TGTGCCAGCAGTTTGATCCTGGGTTTGGAGACTGAAGCTTTCTTT
NA	NA	TRBV29-1	TRBJ2-3	CSVEFPSGTDTQYF	TGCAGCGTTGAATTTCCTAGCGGCACAGATACGCAGTATTTT
few	NA	TRBV5-4	TRBJ2-3	CASSLELDTQYF	TGTGCCAGCAGCTTGGAGCTGGATACGCAGTATTTT
few	NA	TRBV27	TRBJ1-5	CASSLFPEGNQPQHF	TGTGCCAGCAGTTTATTCCCGGAGGGCAATCAGCCCCAGCATTTT
NA	TRBD2	TRBV5-6	TRBJ2-7	CASSLELTSGFSYEQYF	TGCGCCAGCAGCTTGGAACTGACTAGCGGCTTCTCCTACGAGCAGTACTTC
NA	NA	TRBV12-3/TRBV12-4	TRBJ2-7	CASSEYLFTYEQYF	TGTGCCAGCAGCGAGTACCTCTTTACCTACGAGCAGTACTTC
few	TRBD2	TRBV11-2	TRBJ2-2	CASSLFAGAGTGELFF	TGTGCCAGCAGCTTGTTTGCGGGAGCGGGTACCGGGGAGCTGTTTTTT
few	NA	TRBV6-6	TRBJ2-6	CASTILRTAGANVLTF	TGTGCCAGCACCATACTAAGGACAGCTGGGGCCAACGTCCTGACTTTC
few	NA	TRBV19	TRBJ2-4	CASSIDRAGEVTKNIQYF	TGTGCCAGTAGTATAGATCGGGCAGGGGAAGTGACCAAAAACATTCAGTACTTC
medium-sized	NA	TRBV27	TRBJ1-2	CASSQGRDYGYTF	TGTGCCAGCAGCCAGGGACGGGACTATGGCTACACCTTC
NA	NA	TRBV28	TRBJ1-5	CASSLSGLGFQPQHF	TGTGCCAGCAGTTTAAGTGGTTTGGGATTTCAGCCCCAGCATTTT
medium-sized	NA	TRBV19	TRBJ2-7	CASSINSYEQYF	TGTGCCAGTAGTATAAACTCCTACGAGCAGTACTTC
medium-sized	NA	TRBV18	TRBJ2-7	CASSPHGPDYEQYF	TGTGCCAGCTCACCACACGGCCCCGACTACGAGCAGTACTTC
NA	NA	TRBV13	TRBJ2-7	CASSFQLGGGVIHEQYF	TGTGCCAGCAGCTTTCAATTAGGGGGAGGAGTTATCCACGAGCAGTACTTC
NA	TRBD1	TRBV6-5	TRBJ2-4	CASSRDRWNIQYF	TGTGCCAGCAGCCGGGACAGATGGAACATTCAGTACTTC
few	TRBD2	TRBV7-3	TRBJ2-7	CASSESSGRGEQYF	TGTGCCAGCAGCGAGAGTAGCGGGAGAGGCGAGCAGTACTTC